The 3 T cell receptor beta chains given below trace back to one sample, sequenced in a study of blood T cell repertoires in COVID-19. Sequencing used immunoSEQ multiplex PCR; TCRdb keeps in-frame clones, though not all of them. The sample lists approximately 400,000 clones; about nine tenths were seen once. The sequencing input was PBMCs or T cells enriched from blood (not recorded which). All receptors derive from a woman aged 40 to 49 who had been exposed to COVID-19.

The chain combines TRBV2 with TRBJ1-2; unclear D gene. The CDR3 sequence is 12 residues long. Deletions cut 7 bases from V and 2 bases from J, with 8 bases between. The germline gives CDR1 SNHLY, CDR2 FYNNEI. This CDR3 is CASTSGNYGYTF. The CDR3 DNA reads as TGTGCCAGCACCTCGGGGAACTATGGCTACACCTTC.

This clone was seen more than once but under ten times. This chain joins TRBV19 and TRBJ1-5, with TRBD1 identical over 7 bases. The CDR3 loop spans 14 amino acids. J lost 2 bases, V lost 9 bases, and 7 bases had no gene match. Germline V gene sequence: CDR1 LNHDA, CDR2 SQIVND (reference sequence). In nucleotides, the CDR3 is TGTGCCAGAAAGACAGGGTTTGGCAATCAGCCCCAGCATTTT. As protein: CARKTGFGNQPQHF.

CDR3 DNA sequence: TGCAGCGTTGATTCTCCCGACGACAGAAAATACGGCTACACCTTC. Translated: CSVDSPDDRKYGYTF. The rearrangement uses TRBV29-1 and TRBJ1-2, with a tentative D call TRBD1 (5 bases). CDR3 length: 15 residues. V lost 3 bases to trimming and J lost 8 bases, with 22 bases between them. Germline V gene lookup returns CDR1 SQVTM and CDR2 ANQGSEA.